This T cell receptor (beta chain) was captured in a study of CD4 T cells in relation to SARS-CoV-2 and coronaviruses. Study information: The negative reference was HIV-1 Nef peptide pool or peptide-free culture.

Unexposed donor CD4+ T cells date from 2011-2018, before the COVID-19 pandemic. After roughly ten days of culture, CD4+ T cells were isolated. Cells permitting, SARS-CoV-2 S/N and four cold-coronavirus spikes were tested on unexposed-donor CD4+ T cells. The CDR3 covers 13 residues. V lost 2 bases, J lost 3 bases, and 7 bases lay in between. Germline assignment: CDR1 GTSNPN and CDR2 SVGIG (reference sequence). The count of this clone is one. As yet, its antigen is unknown. Only in-frame clones appear in the TCRdb table, and some are missing; sequencing was by immunoSEQ multiplex PCR. The data show about 20,000 clones, with under 85% seen just once and roughly a sixth held by the top ten.

Sample: CD4+ T cells from PBMCs, cultured in vitro. The chain is built from TRBV30 and TRBJ2-2; possibly TRBD2 for D (5 bases). This sequence originates from a human donor in good health. CDR3 sequence (DNA): TGTGCCTGGAGTACGGGATACACCGGGGAGCTGTTTTTT. Residues: CAWSTGYTGELFF.